These 6 T cell receptor beta chains were sequenced from one sample in a study of T cell repertoires in cytomegalovirus infection. MiXCR, run by TCRdb on the reads, gives a single entry per CDR3 protein. The profile covers about 230,000 distinct CDR3 sequences, with roughly 6.5% appearing a single time and about 6% taken by the ten largest. Sequenced sample: PBMCs. The receptors originated from a human donor in good health (CMV status not recorded). Some clones in this sample may be carry-over from other donors' samples.

This clonotype was detected ten times or more. This chain connects TRBV5-5 to TRBJ2-2; 7 bases fit TRBD2. V trimming: 4 bases; J trimming: 4 bases; junction bases outside the gene matches: 10. CDR3 length: 16 residues. The germline gives CDR1 SGHKS, CDR2 YYEKEE (reference sequence). CDR3 sequence: CASSHRGERGTGELFF. CDR3 DNA sequence: TGTGCCAGCAGCCACCGGGGGGAGAGGGGCACCGGGGAGCTGTTTTTT.

This clonotype was detected only a few times. The V gene is TRBV28, the J gene TRBJ1-5, with D unresolved. The length of the CDR3 is 15 residues. In germline, CDR1 is MDHEN, CDR2 SYDVKM. Trimming took 5 bases from V and 0 from J, leaving 11 bases between them. The CDR3 nucleotides read TGTGCCAGCAGTCTAGCGATGGGTAGCAATCAGCCCCAGCATTTT. Residues: CASSLAMGSNQPQHF.

V and J are TRBV20-1 and TRBJ1-2; D might be TRBD1 (5 bases). In germline, CDR1 is DFQATT, CDR2 SNEGSKA (reference sequence). Trimming stripped 3 bases from V and 2 bases from J, with 16 bases between. CDR3 length: 15 residues. The CDR3 sequence: CSASKIGVSNYGYTF. In nucleotides, the CDR3 is TGCAGTGCTAGTAAGATAGGGGTTAGCAACTATGGCTACACCTTC.

This clonotype was seen ten or more times. The chain links TRBV5-1 to TRBJ2-7, with 9 bases that match TRBD1. This CDR3 is 22 amino acids long. V lost 2 bases and J lost 2; bases outside the gene matches: 26. Germline V gene data show CDR1 as SGHRS and CDR2 as YFSETQ. DNA of the CDR3: TGCGCCAGCAGCTTCGGTCCCGGGACAGGGAACGCGGGAACCCGAATGGCCTACGAGCAGTACTTC. Residues: CASSFGPGTGNAGTRMAYEQYF.

A few counts support this clonotype. J is TRBJ1-2 and V is TRBV5-1, with a weak D call TRBD1 (6 bases). This CDR3 region has 15 residues. The V gene lost 4 bases and the J gene lost 4 bases, with 17 bases spanning the gap. Germline-derived CDR1 and CDR2 are SGHRS and YFSETQ. The CDR3 region has the DNA TGCGCCAGCAGCGACAAACAGGGACGGGTCTATGGCTACACCTTC. Translation: CASSDKQGRVYGYTF.

This clonotype was counted ten times or more. The chain combines TRBV2 with TRBJ1-5; maybe TRBD1 (6 bases). Trimming cost V 4 bases and J 0 bases, with 10 bases left between them. CDR1 is SNHLY and CDR2 is FYNNEI in the germline V gene. This CDR3 spans 15 amino acids. The CDR3 loop reads CASSGQEISNQPQHF. The CDR3 DNA reads as TGTGCCAGCAGTGGACAGGAGATTAGCAATCAGCCCCAGCATTTT.